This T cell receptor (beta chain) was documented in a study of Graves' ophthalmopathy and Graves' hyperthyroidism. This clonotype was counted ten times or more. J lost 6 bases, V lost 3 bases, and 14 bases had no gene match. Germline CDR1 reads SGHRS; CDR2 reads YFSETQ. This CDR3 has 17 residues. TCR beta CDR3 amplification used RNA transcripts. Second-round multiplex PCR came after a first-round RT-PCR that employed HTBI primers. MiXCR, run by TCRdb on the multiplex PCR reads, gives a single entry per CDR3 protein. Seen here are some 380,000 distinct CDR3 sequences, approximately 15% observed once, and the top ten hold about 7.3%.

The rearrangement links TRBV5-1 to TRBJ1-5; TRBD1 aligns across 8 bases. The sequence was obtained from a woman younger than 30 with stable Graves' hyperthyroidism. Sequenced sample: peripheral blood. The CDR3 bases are TGCGCCAGCAGCTACTTTCCGACAGGGGTTGTGACTCAGCCCCAGCATTTT. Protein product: CASSYFPTGVVTQPQHF.